The present TCR beta chain was sequenced within a study of cytomegalovirus exposure and HLA in healthy donors (dated by TCRdb to between 2016 and 2019). Turning to the overall study: An earlier analysis of approximately 590 of the donors reported roughly 270 Gb of sequence data and about 100 million unique TCR beta sequences from approximately 180 million T cells. Of the roughly 400 genotyped donors, 70% to 90% were placed in the genetic ancestry cluster associated with self-reported Caucasian donors. The later analysis used no new phenotypic data to find candidate immune exposures, relying instead on TCR beta sequences and their occurrence across donors. The study aimed to test whether signatures of past pathogen exposure could be identified by cataloging public T cell receptors. Both class I and class II loci were covered by HLA typing, at four-digit resolution. Donor age, sex, ethnicity and CMV serostatus were compiled together with the repertoire data. The number of typed donors differed by locus: about 620-640 for A, B, C, DRB1 and DQB1; 500 to 550 for DQA1; some 590 for DPA1; and around 470 for DPB1. Roughly five DR-DQ haplotypes were handled as single units for association and clustering because linkage in the cohort was strong. Besides the first cohort of roughly 640 subjects, a separate validation cohort made up of over 95 different subjects was used. About 300 gigabases of sequencing data and approximately 85 million unique TCR sequences were included in an early release covering several hundred HLA-typed donors. Every repertoire in the discovery cohort had been generated on one and the same sequencing platform. Across roughly 420 genotyped donors of the cohort, an average of about 220,000 unique TCR beta nucleotide sequences per donor were sequenced, and around 19% of those sequences were non-productive. In a later genetic analysis, genome-wide SNP genotypes for 398 of the 666 donors were used, and that subset was treated as a discovery cohort. In a later analysis, previously published TCR beta repertoires from several hundred donors were re-analyzed and high-resolution HLA genotyping was added so that TCR occurrence patterns could be studied. The study combined high-throughput TCR immunosequencing, statistical association of individual TCRs with disease status, and machine learning to predict cytomegalovirus infection status. The study profiled the T cell repertoires of hundreds of subjects by immunosequencing and related them to cytomegalovirus serostatus. To decide whether each TCR beta V gene segment behaved as functional or pseudogenic, an earlier analysis of some 580 of the donors relied on high-throughput TCR beta sequencing. General findings and caveats noted by the study authors: Linkage disequilibrium might explain the correlated functional status among segregating V segments, but an unknown experimental factor could not be ruled out. According to a later analysis, most CMV-associated TCR beta chains appeared to be HLA-restricted, and the HLA associations seemed to be driven largely by CMV exposure. Some IMGT-functional V segments, including TRBV6-2 and TRBV6-3, could not be told apart with the 87-base-pair reads, so those segments were excluded. A later analysis found that HLA-associated TCR beta chains were more clonally expanded and had lower generation probabilities than equally common non-associated chains. Because some donors lacked HLA typing at each locus, the association tests relied only on the typed subset. The classifier was reported to diagnose cytomegalovirus status with high specificity and sensitivity in both the original cohort and the validation cohort. In this cohort, only TCR beta chains were sequenced, and detectable features were limited by the absence of alpha or paired-chain data. A later genetic analysis associated a missense DCLRE1C variant with V-gene and J-gene trimming of TCR beta chains, and an independent cohort replicated the association. A group of highly shared sequence variants was considered likely to be a technical artifact of the sequencing pipeline. A later analysis associated about 17,000 TCR beta sequences with specific HLA alleles at a false discovery rate of 0.05. A later analysis reported that several top co-occurrence clusters appeared linked to parvovirus B19, influenza, CMV and Epstein-Barr virus. Because counts were too low, 15 to 20 rarely observed V segments, including chromosome 9 orphons, were excluded from the earlier analysis of around 590 of the donors. According to the authors, the approach could potentially be generalized to other disease states and immunological phenotypes. Most TCR sequences were observed very rarely across donors, whereas some public TCRs were present in many individuals. A further reported finding was that TCR beta sequences accurately predicted the HLA-A and HLA-B alleles for most subjects in the first cohort. The study listed around 160 TCR beta chains as associated with cytomegalovirus. Roughly uniform sequencing depth across donors was assumed in presence/absence analyses, although this assumption may not hold. For the cohort, immune exposure information was limited to CMV serostatus. Assigning TCR associations to individual alleles was difficult when HLA alleles, especially DR and DQ, strongly co-occurred. A later genetic analysis reported fewer N-insertions in productive TCRs among donors in an Asian-associated ancestry cluster than the roughly 700-donor mean. An earlier analysis of 587 of the donors showed that most TCR beta V segments appeared in productive rearrangements either about 87% or about 30% of the time, which broadly matched IMGT annotations. In vitro tests confirmed that a few of the cytomegalovirus-associated TCR beta chains recognize cytomegalovirus antigens. A later analysis found that TCR association rates varied across HLA loci, with DRB1 alleles showing the most associated TCRs and HLA-C alleles the fewest.

As to this clone: Its antigen specificity is not known. No quality values exist for individual bases; no much larger clone is one base distant.

Library preparation was by the immunoSEQ multiplex PCR assay. For the multiplex PCR, a mixture combining 60 forward primers for TCR Vbeta segments and 13 reverse primers for TCR Jbeta segments was used. Amplification of the CDR3 region of rearranged TCR beta genes was performed with a multiplex PCR assay on genomic DNA. The Illumina HiSeq System was used to sequence the amplified TCR beta libraries as 87-base-pair reads. Per the authors' processing: A later analysis counted some 80 million unique TCR beta chains across the 690 or so repertoires, and 9.5 million to 11 million of these chains were shared by at least two donors. Raw reads were error-corrected and collapsed into unique sequences with a nearest-neighbor algorithm that merged closely related sequences to remove PCR and sequencing errors. To assign V, D and J gene segments, CDR3 sequences were aligned to IMGT reference sequences. For a sequence to be retained, a match of at least six nucleotides was required to both a V gene segment and a J gene segment. Rearrangements were classified as productive when the CDR3 lacked stop codons and remained in frame with V and J, and all other rearrangements were classified as non-productive. Following IMGT convention, CDR3 was defined as the stretch from the second conserved V-encoded cysteine up to the conserved J-encoded phenylalanine. The earlier analysis of some 550 of the donors excluded any sequence lacking an unambiguous match to a single V gene segment. An earlier analysis of a few hundred of the donors classified V segments as functional when productive rearrangements were above 56.7% and as segregating when the standard deviation between donors was above 5%. A statistical classification framework was built to diagnose cytomegalovirus status from the catalog of TCR beta chain sequences. In a later analysis, V and J genes were assigned by comparing TCR nucleotide sequences against IMGT/GENE-DB human TR gene sequences. The TCRdist pipeline was used in a later analysis to assign CDR3 sequences and most-parsimonious VDJ recombination scenarios. In a later analysis, each TCR beta chain was defined by its CDR3 amino acid sequence together with its V-gene family, and reads without a unique V-gene family were excluded. To address suspected cross-contamination and a sequencing artifact, a later analysis removed some 620 highly shared, low-generation-probability nucleotide sequences. A later analysis calculated a clonal expansion index for each public chain from normalized within-repertoire ranks of inferred template counts. A later analysis computed generation probabilities with a VDJ recombination model fitted to out-of-frame rearrangements, and checked the results against IGoR. In a later analysis, hypergeometric tests were used to score TCR-TCR, TCR-HLA and TCR-CMV co-occurrence, with a repertoire-size bias correction applied to TCR pairs. In a later analysis, false discovery rates were estimated by permuting HLA or CMV assignments 20 times. A later analysis grouped co-occurring TCRs with DBSCAN, adding TCRdist sequence similarity when clustering within HLA-allele-positive subsets. Co-occurrence clustering excluded repertoires with fewer than 30,000 or more than 120,000 public chains, plus five with anomalous nucleotide sharing. TCRdb took this table from immuneACCESS and kept in-frame rearrangements with V and J called. Such tables lack part of the clones; where checked against another copy, unresolved V genes explain under half of the gap, and the rest is unexplained. That table supplies the V and J calls and clone size; D and trimming were determined from the DNA. This sample comprises about 160,000 clones, 80% to 85% of them detected only once. The ten largest clones represent 7% to 9.5% of the sample.

The germline V gene sets CDR1 to SGHVS and CDR2 to FQNEAQ. Here V drops 0 bases and J drops 1 base, and the junction holds 10 bases not matched to any gene. The CDR3 covers 19 residues, taking in both the cysteine and the phenylalanine. The DNA shown is the 57-base CDR3, in frame from base 1. In total, over 600 healthy bone marrow donors made up the cohort. All cohort members were sampled while nominally healthy, although unrecorded immune exposures were likely present. The donor tested CMV seropositive and was one of the 289 seropositive cohort members. Each donor provided a peripheral blood sample, and peripheral blood mononuclear cells were used for TCR beta sequencing. The Qiagen DNeasy Blood Extraction Kit was used to extract genomic DNA from the blood cell samples.

The sequencing input was PBMCs. The chain uses TRBV7-8 and TRBJ1-3; TRBD1 lines up with 9 middle nucleotides. This TCR derives from a male donor in good health and CMV-seropositive. DNA sequence: TGTGCCAGCAGCTTAGCGGCCCGACAGGGGGGTGGATCTGGAAACACCATATATTTT. Translated, it gives CASSLAARQGGGSGNTIYF.